The 25 T cell receptor beta chains listed next were all sequenced from one sample in a study of Ad26.COV2.S vaccination and SARS-CoV-2 variants. The treatment here: about 20 received Ad26.COV2.S at low or high dose, single or two shots; roughly 5 received placebo; per-sample allocation not given. Specimens were obtained on day 63 following the first vaccine or placebo injection. Some clones are missing from TCRdb's copy, which holds only in-frame ones; the method was immunoSEQ multiplex PCR. The top ten clones hold roughly 1.5% of a sample with fewer than 900,000 clones, more than 80% of them seen once. Here the sequenced sample was peripheral blood, taken in a trial of Ad26.COV2.S vaccine versus placebo. Receptors were obtained from a person aged 18-65 years who received the Ad26.COV2.S COVID-19 vaccine or a placebo.

This rearrangement joins TRBV6-1 to TRBJ1-2, with TRBD1 matching over 10 bases. Germline V gene lookup returns CDR1 MNHNS and CDR2 SASEGT. The CDR3 loop spans 13 amino acids. V shed 5 bases, J shed 7 bases, and the junction held 4 bases outside the gene matches. The CDR3 sequence: CASSSTGGLGYTF. As DNA, the CDR3 is TGTGCCAGCAGTTCGACAGGGGGCCTTGGCTACACCTTC.

About this clone itself: The sample contains more than one DNA sequence encoding this CDR3. The CDR3 spells CASSATYEQYF. The CDR3 region has the DNA TGTGCCAGCAGCGCAACCTACGAGCAGTACTTC. This rearrangement joins TRBV7-8 to TRBJ2-7; no clear D gene. The CDR3 consists of 11 residues. CDR1 is SGHVS, CDR2 FQNEAQ, per germline. Between the trimmed V and J ends, which lost 5 bases and 2 bases, there was a span of 4 bases.

The CDR3, as DNA: TGTGCCACCAGTGATCGGGGGGTTGAGCAGTACTTC. Amino acids: CATSDRGVEQYF. The gene calls are TRBV24-1 and TRBJ2-7; TRBD2 matches at 7 bases. The CDR3 is 12 residues long. The germline CDR1 and CDR2 sequences are KGHDR and SFDVKD. Germline trimming cut 3 bases from V and 7 bases from J; bases unmatched to any gene: 2.

Comment on this clone: The same CDR3 can be traced to other DNA sequences in this sample. The chain couples TRBV2 to TRBJ2-5; a possible D gene is TRBD2 (6 bases). Germline loops: CDR1 SNHLY, CDR2 FYNNEI. V was pared by 8 bases and J by 2 bases, with 12 bases between. CDR3 length equals 13 residues. CDR3 protein: CASSGTPQETQYF. The CDR3 DNA sequence: TGTGCCAGCTCCGGGACTCCTCAAGAGACCCAGTACTTC. Supplemented by reference TRBV2 and TRBJ2-5, the full variable domain reads EPEVTQTPSHQVTQMGQEVILRCVPISNHLYFYWYRQILGQKVEFLVSFYNNEISEKSEIFDDQFSVERPDGSNFTLKIRSTKLEDSAMYFCASSGTPQETQYFGPGTRLLVL.

The table lists this clone with a few counts. V and J are TRBV7-9 and TRBJ2-5, with 9 bases fitting TRBD1. There are 14 residues in the CDR3. Germline values: CDR1 SEHNR, CDR2 FQNEAQ (reference sequence). The trim removed 2 bases at V and 4 bases at J, leaving 2 bases unmatched. For the CDR3, the DNA is TGTGCCAGCAGCTTACGGGACAGGGTAGAGACCCAGTACTTC. This codes for CASSLRDRVETQYF.

The chain has TRBV10-1 and TRBJ2-7; the D is unclear. The CDR3 spans 11 residues. Germline V gene sequence: CDR1 WNHNN, CDR2 SYGVQD (reference sequence). Between the trimmed V and J ends, which lost 7 bases and 4 bases, there was a span of 8 bases. CDR3 DNA sequence: TGCGCCAGCACCAAAGTGTACGAGCAGTACTTC. It specifies CASTKVYEQYF.

The J gene is TRBJ2-3, the V gene TRBV3-1 (or the pseudogene TRBV3-2), with TRBD1 as a possible D gene (6 bases). The CDR3 is 16 amino acids. Trimming took 0 bases from V and 3 from J, leaving 13 bases between them. CDR1 LGHDT and CDR2 YNNKEL come from the germline V gene (reference sequence). The CDR3 coding sequence is TGTGCCAGCAGCCAAGAGATCCACAGGGCTACAGATACGCAGTATTTT. It specifies CASSQEIHRATDTQYF.

The chain uses TRBV2 and TRBJ1-1; D call uncertain. CDR1 is SNHLY, CDR2 FYNNEI, per germline. The CDR3 extends over 12 amino acids. With 4 bases removed from V and 4 bases from J, the gap between germline ends came to 7 bases. CDR3 sequence (DNA): TGTGCCAGCAGTGGGGAGGGCACTGAAGCTTTCTTT. This translates into CASSGEGTEAFF.

J is TRBJ2-5 and V is TRBV10-1; D tentatively fits TRBD1 or TRBD2 (5 bases each). CDR3 size: 14 residues. Germline V CDR1 and CDR2: WNHNN, SYGVQD (reference sequence). V was trimmed by 3 bases and J by 3 bases, leaving 11 bases between them. The CDR3 protein is CASSDRETEETQYF. Here the CDR3 DNA reads TGCGCCAGCAGTGACAGGGAGACGGAAGAGACCCAGTACTTC.

The V and J genes are TRBV2 and TRBJ2-2, with TRBD1 as a possible D gene (6 bases). Trimming removed 8 bases from V and 7 bases from J, with 17 bases in between. CDR3 length: 14 amino acids. Per the germline V gene, CDR1 is SNHLY and CDR2 is FYNNEI. CDR3 sequence reads: CASSLLGAGGELFF. The DNA of the CDR3 is TGTGCCAGCTCCTTGTTGGGGGCAGGCGGGGAGCTGTTTTTT. The full variable domain, with the rest looked up from reference TRBV2 and TRBJ2-2, is EPEVTQTPSHQVTQMGQEVILRCVPISNHLYFYWYRQILGQKVEFLVSFYNNEISEKSEIFDDQFSVERPDGSNFTLKIRSTKLEDSAMYFCASSLLGAGGELFFGEGSRLTVL.

Remarks on this clone: Other DNA sequences of this sample code for an identical CDR3. The chain joins TRBV7-9 to TRBJ1-1; possibly TRBD1 for D (6 bases). The CDR3 runs 14 residues. With 2 bases removed from V and 1 base from J, the gap between germline ends came to 8 bases. Per the germline V gene, CDR1 is SEHNR and CDR2 is FQNEAQ (reference sequence). The CDR3 region is CASSLQGGNTEAFF. CDR3 nucleotides: TGTGCCAGCAGCTTACAAGGGGGGAACACTGAAGCTTTCTTT.

V and J are TRBV6-4 and TRBJ2-1; 8 bases align to TRBD2. Looked up from germline, CDR1 is MRHNA and CDR2 is SNTAGT. V lost 3 bases and J lost 1; bases outside the gene matches: 2. This CDR3 spans 15 amino acids. CDR3 in DNA: TGTGCCAGCAGTGAAACTAGCGGTTCCTACAATGAGCAGTTCTTC. This sequence encodes CASSETSGSYNEQFF.

This clone was observed a single time. J is TRBJ2-1 and V is TRBV27; tentatively, D is TRBD2 (5 bases). V dropped 6 bases and J dropped 4 bases, with 16 bases sitting between them. The CDR3 totals 15 residues. Per germline, CDR1 MNHEY and CDR2 SMNVEV (reference sequence). CDR3 nucleotide sequence: TGTGCCAGCAGAGAGGGTGGGAGTACGTACAATGAGCAGTTCTTC. Residues: CASREGGSTYNEQFF.

The chain uses TRBV6-1 and TRBJ1-4; 8 nucleotides line up with TRBD1. V lost 0 bases to trimming and J lost 10 bases; unmatched junction nucleotides: 7. Germline V gene sequence: CDR1 MNHNS, CDR2 SASEGT. CDR3 length: 15 residues. The CDR3 DNA is TGTGCCAGCAGTGAAGCGGACAGGGAGGGTGTAAAACTGTTTTTT. Its translation is CASSEADREGVKLFF.

The chain couples TRBV11-2 to TRBJ1-5; D is uncertain. CDR3 length: 15 residues. The V gene's germline CDR1 is SGHAT and CDR2 FQNNGV. V was clipped by 5 bases and J by 3 bases, with 14 bases between them. As DNA, the CDR3 is TGTGCCAGCAGCCCAAAGGTGGCATCCAATCAGCCCCAGCATTTT. As protein: CASSPKVASNQPQHF. The full variable domain, rest sourced from reference TRBV11-2 and TRBJ1-5, is EAGVAQSPRYKIIEKRQSVAFWCNPISGHATLYWYQQILGQGPKLLIQFQNNGVVDDSQLPKDRFSAERLKGVDSTLKIQPAKLEDSAVYLCASSPKVASNQPQHFGDGTRLSIL.

The V call is TRBV7-6, the J call TRBJ2-1; 10 bases match TRBD1. The CDR3 has 14 amino acids. Per the germline V gene, CDR1 is SGHVS and CDR2 is FNYEAQ. Trimming took 5 bases from V and 3 from J; bases not matched to a gene: 1. This CDR3 reads CASSRTGGYNEQFF. In nucleotides, the CDR3 is TGTGCCAGCAGCCGGACAGGGGGCTACAATGAGCAGTTCTTC.

This clone was seen a single time. The same CDR3 also results from other DNA sequences found in this sample. The chain uses TRBV18 and TRBJ1-3; 12 nucleotides match TRBD1. The CDR3 is 15 amino acids. Per the germline V gene, CDR1 is KGHSH and CDR2 is LQKENI. V lost 3 bases, J lost 4 bases, and 1 base stayed unmatched. CDR3 in amino acids: CASSPGQGAGNTIYF. The CDR3 DNA is TGTGCCAGCTCACCGGGACAGGGGGCAGGAAACACCATATATTTT. The complete variable domain, with remaining parts taken from reference TRBV18 and TRBJ1-3, reads NAGVMQNPRHLVRRRGQEARLRCSPMKGHSHVYWYRQLPEEGLKFMVYLQKENIIDESGMPKERFSAEFPKEGPSILRIQQVVRGDSAAYFCASSPGQGAGNTIYFGEGSWLTVV.

This chain uses TRBV23-1 with TRBJ2-5; D may be TRBD1 (5 bases). TRBV23-1 belongs to the ORF category, with a function that is uncertain. V was cut by 3 bases and J by 1 base, with 21 bases left in between. This CDR3 has 18 amino acids. The DNA for the CDR3 is TGCGCCAGCAGTCAGCACCTCAGGGAAGGGTCGGTCCAAGAGACCCAGTACTTC. Translation: CASSQHLREGSVQETQYF.

V is TRBV2 and J is TRBJ2-7; 8 bases fit TRBD1. The CDR3 spans 14 residues. With 5 bases clipped from V and 2 bases from J, the junction kept 5 bases outside the gene matches. Per the germline V gene, CDR1 is SNHLY and CDR2 is FYNNEI. CDR3 amino acids: CASSSRTGTYEQYF. CDR3 DNA sequence: TGTGCCAGCAGTTCCAGGACAGGGACCTACGAGCAGTACTTC.

The chain employs TRBV6-5 and TRBJ1-1, with D maybe TRBD1 (5 bases). Germline V gene data show CDR1 as MNHEY and CDR2 as SVGAGI. With 8 bases removed from V and 1 base from J, the gap between germline ends came to 8 bases. CDR3 size: 12 residues. CDR3 DNA: TGTGCCAGCGGCACAGGGAACACTGAAGCTTTCTTT. Residues: CASGTGNTEAFF.

The V call is TRBV6-6, the J call TRBJ2-3; possible D gene TRBD2, 7 bases. Trimming removed 11 bases from V and 6 bases from J, with 18 bases in between. The V gene's germline CDR1 is MNHNY and CDR2 SVGAGI (reference sequence). The CDR3 consists of 13 residues. The CDR3, as DNA: TGTGCCTCGGTGGGGGGGCCCTGGGATACGCAGTATTTT. Its translation is CASVGGPWDTQYF.

This rearrangement joins TRBV19 to TRBJ1-5; TRBD1 matches 12 bases. This CDR3 spans 15 amino acids. Germline assignment: CDR1 LNHDA and CDR2 SQIVND (reference sequence). With 6 bases clipped from V and 5 bases from J, the junction kept 5 bases outside the gene matches. The CDR3 nucleotides are TGTGCCAGTAGCACCGGGACAGGGGGCGATCAGCCCCAGCATTTT. Residues: CASSTGTGGDQPQHF.

The chain has TRBV10-3 and TRBJ2-1; 8 bases agree with TRBD2. The germline V gene encodes CDR1 ENHRY and CDR2 SYGVKD. With V trimmed by 2 bases and J by 7 bases, 7 bases remained unmatched. CDR3 size: 15 residues. In nucleotides, the CDR3 is TGTGCCATCAGTGAGCTCCTAGCGGGTGGAAATGAGCAGTTCTTC. This encodes CAISELLAGGNEQFF.

The count of this clone is one. The chain combines TRBV30 with TRBJ1-6; 9 bases agree with TRBD1. V was pared by 3 bases and J by 7 bases, with 10 bases of the junction left unmatched. Germline V gene sequence: CDR1 GTSNPN, CDR2 SVGIG (reference sequence). The CDR3 totals 16 residues. The CDR3 sequence is CAWSAPKGTGNSPLHF. DNA of the CDR3: TGTGCCTGGAGCGCCCCTAAAGGGACAGGGAATTCACCCCTCCACTTT.

The CDR3 DNA sequence: TGTGCCAGCAGCCAAGAAGGGCTCGGACGCTATGGCTACACCTTC. It is translated as CASSQEGLGRYGYTF. The rearrangement links TRBV3-1 (or the pseudogene TRBV3-2) to TRBJ1-2, with D unclear. The ends were cut back, 0 bases at V and 4 bases at J, with 12 bases in the middle. This CDR3 comprises 15 residues. The V gene's germline CDR1 is LGHDT and CDR2 YNNKEL (reference sequence).